The clone carrying this T cell receptor beta chain occurred a few times. What it binds is not known. This table comes from immunoSEQ multiplex PCR, and its TCRdb copy is limited to in-frame clones, with some not included. The sample records 15,000 to 20,000 clones, 80% to 90% being singletons. Following transplant, bone marrow was collected either from the posterior iliac crest or from another site chosen by the physician. This CDR3 comprises 14 residues. CDR1 is SEHNR, CDR2 FQNEAQ, per germline (reference sequence). V shed 2 bases and J shed 0 bases, with 5 bases lying between them. This entry belongs to a study of graft-versus-host responses after intestinal transplantation. Points from the study as a whole: High graft-versus-host to host-versus-graft clonal ratios were found in allografts of patients who had graft-donor T cell macrochimerism. Declines in HvG clones occurring early post-transplant were associated with peak circulating GvH clone levels.

Sequenced material: bone marrow, taken roughly 4 months after intestinal transplantation. This receptor was identified in a human patient who received an intestinal transplant, so some T cells may come from the graft donor. The chain joins TRBV7-9 to TRBJ1-5; D not resolved. The DNA of the CDR3 is TGTGCCAGCAGCTTACTGAATAGCAATCAGCCCCAGCATTTT. It encodes CASSLLNSNQPQHF.